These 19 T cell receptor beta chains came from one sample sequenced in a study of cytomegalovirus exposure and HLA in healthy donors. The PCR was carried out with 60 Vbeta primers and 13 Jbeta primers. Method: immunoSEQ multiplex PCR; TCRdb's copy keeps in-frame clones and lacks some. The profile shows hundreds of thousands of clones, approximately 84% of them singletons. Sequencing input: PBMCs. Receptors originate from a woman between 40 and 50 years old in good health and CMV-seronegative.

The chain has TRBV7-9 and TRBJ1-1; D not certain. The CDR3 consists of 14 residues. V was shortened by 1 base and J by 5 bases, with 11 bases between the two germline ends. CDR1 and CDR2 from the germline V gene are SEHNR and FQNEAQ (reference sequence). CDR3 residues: CASSLDIRRTEAFF. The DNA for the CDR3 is TGTGCCAGCAGCTTAGATATTAGGAGGACTGAAGCTTTCTTT.

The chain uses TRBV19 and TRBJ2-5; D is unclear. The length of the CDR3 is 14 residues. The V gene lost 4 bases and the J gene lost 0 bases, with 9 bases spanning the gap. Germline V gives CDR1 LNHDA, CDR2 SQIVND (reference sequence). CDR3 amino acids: CASSTQVNQETQYF. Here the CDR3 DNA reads TGTGCCAGTAGTACTCAGGTTAACCAAGAGACCCAGTACTTC.

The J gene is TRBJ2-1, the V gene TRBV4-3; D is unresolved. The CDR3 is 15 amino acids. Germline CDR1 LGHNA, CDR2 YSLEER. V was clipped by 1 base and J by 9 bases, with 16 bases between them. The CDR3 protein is CASSQGVGSFGEQFF. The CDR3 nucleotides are TGCGCCAGCAGCCAAGGAGTCGGTAGCTTCGGTGAGCAGTTCTTC.

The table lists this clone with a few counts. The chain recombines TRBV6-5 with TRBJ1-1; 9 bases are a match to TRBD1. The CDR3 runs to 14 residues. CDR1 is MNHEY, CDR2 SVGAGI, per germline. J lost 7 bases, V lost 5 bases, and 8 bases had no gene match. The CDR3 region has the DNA TGTGCCAGCAGTATTGGGACAGGGTGGGATGAAGCTTTCTTT. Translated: CASSIGTGWDEAFF.

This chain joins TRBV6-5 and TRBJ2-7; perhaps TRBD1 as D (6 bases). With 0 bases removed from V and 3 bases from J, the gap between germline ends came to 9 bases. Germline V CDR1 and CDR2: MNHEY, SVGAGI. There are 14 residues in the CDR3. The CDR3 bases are TGTGCCAGCAGTTACTCGATAGGGGGCTACGAGCAGTACTTC. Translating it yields CASSYSIGGYEQYF.

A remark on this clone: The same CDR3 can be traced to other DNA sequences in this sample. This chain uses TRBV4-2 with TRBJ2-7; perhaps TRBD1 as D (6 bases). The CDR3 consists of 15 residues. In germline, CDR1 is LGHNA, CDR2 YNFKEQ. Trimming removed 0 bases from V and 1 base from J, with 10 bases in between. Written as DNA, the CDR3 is TGTGCCAGCAGCCAAGACAGGGGCTCTTCCTACGAGCAGTACTTC. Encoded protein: CASSQDRGSSYEQYF.

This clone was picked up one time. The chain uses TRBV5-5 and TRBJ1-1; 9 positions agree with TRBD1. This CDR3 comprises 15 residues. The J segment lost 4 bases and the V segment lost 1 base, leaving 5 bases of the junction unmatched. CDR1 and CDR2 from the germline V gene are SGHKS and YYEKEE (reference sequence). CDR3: CASSLRQGVGTEAFF. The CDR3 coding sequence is TGTGCCAGCAGCTTGAGACAGGGGGTCGGCACTGAAGCTTTCTTT.

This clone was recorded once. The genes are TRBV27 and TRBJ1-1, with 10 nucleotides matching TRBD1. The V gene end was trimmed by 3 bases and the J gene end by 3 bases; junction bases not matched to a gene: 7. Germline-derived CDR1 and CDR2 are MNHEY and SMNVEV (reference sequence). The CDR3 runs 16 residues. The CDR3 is CASSFRDRGLDTEAFF. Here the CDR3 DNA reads TGTGCCAGCAGTTTTAGGGACAGGGGATTGGACACTGAAGCTTTCTTT.

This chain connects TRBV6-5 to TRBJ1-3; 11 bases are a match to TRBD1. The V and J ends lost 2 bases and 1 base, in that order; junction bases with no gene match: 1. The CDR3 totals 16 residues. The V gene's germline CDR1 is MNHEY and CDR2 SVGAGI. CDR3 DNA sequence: TGTGCCAGCAGTTACGGGACAGGGGGGTCTGGAAACACCATATATTTT. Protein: CASSYGTGGSGNTIYF.

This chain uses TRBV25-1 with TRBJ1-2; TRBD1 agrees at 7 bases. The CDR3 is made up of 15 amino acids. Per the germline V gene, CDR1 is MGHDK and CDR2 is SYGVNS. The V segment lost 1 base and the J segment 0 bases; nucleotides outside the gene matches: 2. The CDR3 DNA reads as TGTGCCAGCAGTGAATCCGGGACAGCTAACTATGGCTACACCTTC. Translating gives CASSESGTANYGYTF.

CDR3: CASWETGKDQPQHF. The CDR3 DNA reads as TGTGCCAGCTGGGAGACAGGGAAGGATCAGCCCCAGCATTTT. J is TRBJ1-5 and V is TRBV6-1; 7 bases match TRBD1. This CDR3 has 14 residues. Germline CDR1 and CDR2: MNHNS and SASEGT. V dropped 8 bases and J dropped 5; count of bases not matched to a gene: 9.

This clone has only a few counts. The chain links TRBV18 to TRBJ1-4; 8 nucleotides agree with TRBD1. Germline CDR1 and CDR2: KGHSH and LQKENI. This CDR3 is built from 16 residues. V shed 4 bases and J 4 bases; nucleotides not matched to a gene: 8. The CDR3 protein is CASSLNGQGGNEKLFF. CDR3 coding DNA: TGTGCCAGCTCACTAAACGGACAGGGAGGTAATGAAAAACTGTTTTTT.

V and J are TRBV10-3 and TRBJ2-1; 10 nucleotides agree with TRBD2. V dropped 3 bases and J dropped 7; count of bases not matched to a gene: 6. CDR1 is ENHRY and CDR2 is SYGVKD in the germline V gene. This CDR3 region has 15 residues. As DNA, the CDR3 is TGTGCCATCAGTGACAGCGGGGGGGCCTTTAATGAGCAGTTCTTC. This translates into CAISDSGGAFNEQFF.

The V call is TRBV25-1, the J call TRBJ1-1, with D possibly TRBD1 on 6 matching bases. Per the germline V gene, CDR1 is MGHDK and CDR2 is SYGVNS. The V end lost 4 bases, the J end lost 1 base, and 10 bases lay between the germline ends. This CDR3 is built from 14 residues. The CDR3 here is CASSGVGANTEAFF. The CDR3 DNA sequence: TGTGCCAGCAGTGGGGTGGGGGCGAACACTGAAGCTTTCTTT.

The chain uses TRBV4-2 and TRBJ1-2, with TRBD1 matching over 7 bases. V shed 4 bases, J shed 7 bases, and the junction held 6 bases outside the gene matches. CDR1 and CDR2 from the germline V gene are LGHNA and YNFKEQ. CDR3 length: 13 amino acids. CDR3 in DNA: TGTGCCAGCAGCCCTCGACAGGGCGGTGGCTACACCTTC. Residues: CASSPRQGGGYTF.

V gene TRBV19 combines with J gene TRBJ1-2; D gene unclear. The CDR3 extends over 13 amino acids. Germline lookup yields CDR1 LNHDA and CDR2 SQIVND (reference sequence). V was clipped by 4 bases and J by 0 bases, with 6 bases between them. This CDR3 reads CASSRGSNYGYTF. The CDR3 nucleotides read TGTGCCAGTAGTAGAGGGTCTAACTATGGCTACACCTTC.

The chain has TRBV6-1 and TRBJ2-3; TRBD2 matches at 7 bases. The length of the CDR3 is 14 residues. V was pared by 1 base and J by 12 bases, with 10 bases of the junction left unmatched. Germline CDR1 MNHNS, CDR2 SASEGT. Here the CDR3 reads CASSEGGLGGSQYF. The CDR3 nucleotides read TGTGCCAGCAGTGAAGGGGGTTTGGGGGGGTCTCAGTATTTT.

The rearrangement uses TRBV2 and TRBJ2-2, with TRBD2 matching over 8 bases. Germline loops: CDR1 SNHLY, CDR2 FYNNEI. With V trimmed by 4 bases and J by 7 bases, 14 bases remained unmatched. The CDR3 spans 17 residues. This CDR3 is CASSVASGGAGGGELFF. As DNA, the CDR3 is TGTGCCAGCAGTGTAGCCTCCGGGGGGGCCGGCGGCGGGGAGCTGTTTTTT.

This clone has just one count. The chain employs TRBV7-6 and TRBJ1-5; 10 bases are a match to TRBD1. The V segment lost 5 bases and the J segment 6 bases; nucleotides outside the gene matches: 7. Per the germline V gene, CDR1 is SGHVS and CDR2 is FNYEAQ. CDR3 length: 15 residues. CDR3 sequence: CASSTGTGVGQPQHF. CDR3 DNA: TGTGCCAGCAGCACTGGGACAGGGGTTGGTCAGCCCCAGCATTTT.